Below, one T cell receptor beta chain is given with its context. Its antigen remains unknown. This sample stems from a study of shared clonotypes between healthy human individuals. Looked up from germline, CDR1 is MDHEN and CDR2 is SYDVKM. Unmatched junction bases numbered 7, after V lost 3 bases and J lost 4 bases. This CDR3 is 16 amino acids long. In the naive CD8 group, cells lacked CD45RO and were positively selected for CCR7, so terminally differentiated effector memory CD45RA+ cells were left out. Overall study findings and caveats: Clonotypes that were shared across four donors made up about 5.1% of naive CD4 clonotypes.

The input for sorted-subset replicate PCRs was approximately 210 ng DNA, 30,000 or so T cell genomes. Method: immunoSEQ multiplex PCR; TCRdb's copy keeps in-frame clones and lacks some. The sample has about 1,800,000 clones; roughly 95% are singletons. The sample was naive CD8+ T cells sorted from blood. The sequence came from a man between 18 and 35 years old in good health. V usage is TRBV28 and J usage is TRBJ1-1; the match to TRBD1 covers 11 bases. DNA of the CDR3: TGTGCCAGCAGTTTTCCGGCAGGACAGGGGGCCACTGAAGCTTTCTTT. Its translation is CASSFPAGQGATEAFF.